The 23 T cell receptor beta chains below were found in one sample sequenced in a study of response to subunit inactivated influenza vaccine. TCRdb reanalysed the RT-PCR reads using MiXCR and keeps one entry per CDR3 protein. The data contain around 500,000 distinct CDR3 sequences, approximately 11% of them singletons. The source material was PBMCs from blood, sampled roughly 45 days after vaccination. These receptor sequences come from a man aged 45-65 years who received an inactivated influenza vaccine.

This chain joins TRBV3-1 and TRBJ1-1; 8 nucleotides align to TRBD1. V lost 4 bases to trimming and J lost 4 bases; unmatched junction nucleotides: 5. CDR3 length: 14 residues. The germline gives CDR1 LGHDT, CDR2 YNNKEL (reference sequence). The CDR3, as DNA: TGTGCCAGCAGCCCTAGGGACAGGACCACTGAAGCTTTCTTT. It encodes CASSPRDRTTEAFF. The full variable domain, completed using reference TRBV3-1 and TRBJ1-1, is DTAVSQTPKYLVTQMGNDKSIKCEQNLGHDTMYWYKQDSKKFLKIMFSYNNKELIINETVPNRFSPKSPDKAHLNLHINSLELGDSAVYFCASSPRDRTTEAFFGQGTRLTVV.

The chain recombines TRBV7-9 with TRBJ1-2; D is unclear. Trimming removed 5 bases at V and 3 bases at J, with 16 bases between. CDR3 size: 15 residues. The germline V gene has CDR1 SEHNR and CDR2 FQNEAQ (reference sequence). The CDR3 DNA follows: TGTGCCAGCAGCCTCCAAGAGACGGATTACTATGGCTACACCTTC. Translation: CASSLQETDYYGYTF.

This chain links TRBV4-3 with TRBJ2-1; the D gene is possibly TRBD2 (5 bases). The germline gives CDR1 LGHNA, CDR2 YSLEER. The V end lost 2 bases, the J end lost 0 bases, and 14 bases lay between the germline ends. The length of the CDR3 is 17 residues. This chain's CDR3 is CASSQSDGGFSYNEQFF. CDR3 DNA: TGCGCCAGCAGCCAATCTGACGGAGGATTCTCCTACAATGAGCAGTTCTTC.

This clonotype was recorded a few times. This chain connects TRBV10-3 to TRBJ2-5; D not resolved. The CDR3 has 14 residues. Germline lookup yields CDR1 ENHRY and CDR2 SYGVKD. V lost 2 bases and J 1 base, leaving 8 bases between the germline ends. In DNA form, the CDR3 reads TGTGCCATCAGTGAGAGGTACAGCCAAGAGACCCAGTACTTC. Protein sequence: CAISERYSQETQYF.

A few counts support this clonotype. The CDR3 protein is CASSRLEGGPYGYTF. The DNA for the CDR3 is TGTGCCAGCAGCCGCCTTGAGGGTGGACCCTATGGCTACACCTTC. The chain uses TRBV3-1 and TRBJ1-2; no firm D call. The CDR3 extends over 15 amino acids. Germline V gives CDR1 LGHDT, CDR2 YNNKEL (reference sequence). V lost 4 bases and J 4 bases, leaving 16 bases between the germline ends.

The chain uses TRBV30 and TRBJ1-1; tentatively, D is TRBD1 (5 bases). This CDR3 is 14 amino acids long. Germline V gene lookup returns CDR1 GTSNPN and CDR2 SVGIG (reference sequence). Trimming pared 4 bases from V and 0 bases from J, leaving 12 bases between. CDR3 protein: CAWTMDNMNTEAFF. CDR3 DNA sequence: TGTGCCTGGACCATGGACAACATGAACACTGAAGCTTTCTTT.

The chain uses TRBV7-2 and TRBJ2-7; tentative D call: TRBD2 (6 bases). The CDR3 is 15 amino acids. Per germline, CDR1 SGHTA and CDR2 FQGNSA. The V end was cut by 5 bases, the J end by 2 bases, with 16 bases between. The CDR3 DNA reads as TGTGCCAGCAGCGCATCCGGAACGGGGGCCTACGAGCAGTACTTC. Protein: CASSASGTGAYEQYF.

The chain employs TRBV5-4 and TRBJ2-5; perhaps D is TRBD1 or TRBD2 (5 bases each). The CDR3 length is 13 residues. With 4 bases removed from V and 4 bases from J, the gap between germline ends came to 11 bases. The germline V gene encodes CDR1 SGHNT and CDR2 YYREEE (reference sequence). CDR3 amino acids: CASSTARGETQYF. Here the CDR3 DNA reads TGTGCCAGCAGCACGGCGAGGGGAGAGACCCAGTACTTC.

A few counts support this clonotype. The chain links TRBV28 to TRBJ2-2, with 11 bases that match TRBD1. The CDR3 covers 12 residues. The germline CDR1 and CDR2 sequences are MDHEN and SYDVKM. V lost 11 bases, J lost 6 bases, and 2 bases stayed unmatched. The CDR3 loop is CASGQGAGELFF. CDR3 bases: TGTGCCTCGGGACAGGGGGCCGGGGAGCTGTTTTTT.

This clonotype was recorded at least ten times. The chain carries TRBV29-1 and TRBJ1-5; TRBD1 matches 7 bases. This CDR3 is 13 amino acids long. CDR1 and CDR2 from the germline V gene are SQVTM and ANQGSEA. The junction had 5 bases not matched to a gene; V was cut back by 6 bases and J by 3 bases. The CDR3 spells CSVTDRVNQPQHF. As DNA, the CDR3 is TGCAGCGTGACAGACAGGGTCAATCAGCCCCAGCATTTT.

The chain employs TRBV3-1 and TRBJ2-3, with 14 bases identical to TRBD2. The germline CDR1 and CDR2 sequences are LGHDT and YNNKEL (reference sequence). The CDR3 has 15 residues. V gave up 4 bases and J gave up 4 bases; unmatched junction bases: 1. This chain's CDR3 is CASSLTSGRADTQYF. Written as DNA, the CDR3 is TGTGCCAGCAGCCTGACTAGCGGGAGGGCAGATACGCAGTATTTT.

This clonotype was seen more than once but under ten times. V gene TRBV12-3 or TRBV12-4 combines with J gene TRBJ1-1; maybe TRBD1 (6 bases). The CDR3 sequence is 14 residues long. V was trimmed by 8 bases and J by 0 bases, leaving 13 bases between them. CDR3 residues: CASRPDRMNTEAFF. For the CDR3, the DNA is TGTGCCAGCCGACCCGACAGGATGAACACTGAAGCTTTCTTT.

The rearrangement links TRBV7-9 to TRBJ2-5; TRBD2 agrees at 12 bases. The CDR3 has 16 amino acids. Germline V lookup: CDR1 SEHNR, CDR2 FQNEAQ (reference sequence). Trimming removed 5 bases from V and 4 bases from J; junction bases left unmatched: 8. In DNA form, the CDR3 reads TGTGCCAGCAGCCGGAGACTAGCGGGAGTCGGAGAGACCCAGTACTTC. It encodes CASSRRLAGVGETQYF.

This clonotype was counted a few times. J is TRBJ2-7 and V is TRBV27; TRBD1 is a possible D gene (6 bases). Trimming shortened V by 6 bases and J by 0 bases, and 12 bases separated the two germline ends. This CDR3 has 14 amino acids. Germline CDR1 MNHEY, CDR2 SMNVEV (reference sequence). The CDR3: CASSRTGFSYEQYF. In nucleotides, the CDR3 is TGTGCCAGCAGCCGTACAGGGTTCTCCTACGAGCAGTACTTC.

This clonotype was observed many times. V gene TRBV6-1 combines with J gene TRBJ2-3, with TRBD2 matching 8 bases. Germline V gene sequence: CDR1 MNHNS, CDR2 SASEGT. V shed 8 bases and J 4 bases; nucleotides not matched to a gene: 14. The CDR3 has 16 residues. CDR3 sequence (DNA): TGTGCCAGCCTACCCCAAGAGCGGGAGCGGCCAGATACGCAGTATTTT. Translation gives CASLPQERERPDTQYF.

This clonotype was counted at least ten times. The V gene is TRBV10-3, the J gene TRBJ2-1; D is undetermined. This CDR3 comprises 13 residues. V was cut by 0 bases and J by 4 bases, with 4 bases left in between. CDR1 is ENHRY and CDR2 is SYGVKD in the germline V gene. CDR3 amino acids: CAISESLYNEQFF. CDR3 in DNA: TGTGCCATCAGTGAGTCATTGTACAATGAGCAGTTCTTC.

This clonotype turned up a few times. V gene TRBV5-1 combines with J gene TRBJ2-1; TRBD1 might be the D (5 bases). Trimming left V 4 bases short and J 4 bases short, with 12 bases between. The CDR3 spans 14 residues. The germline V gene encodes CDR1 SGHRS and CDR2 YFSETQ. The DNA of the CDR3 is TGCGCCAGCAGCACCGGACATACTTACAATGAGCAGTTCTTC. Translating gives CASSTGHTYNEQFF.

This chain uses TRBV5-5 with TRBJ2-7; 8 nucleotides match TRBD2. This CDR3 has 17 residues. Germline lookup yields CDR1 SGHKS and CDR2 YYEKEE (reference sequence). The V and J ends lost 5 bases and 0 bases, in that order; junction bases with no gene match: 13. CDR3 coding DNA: TGTGCCAGCAGTCCTCGGGGGAGCGGGGGATACTCCTACGAGCAGTACTTC. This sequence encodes CASSPRGSGGYSYEQYF.

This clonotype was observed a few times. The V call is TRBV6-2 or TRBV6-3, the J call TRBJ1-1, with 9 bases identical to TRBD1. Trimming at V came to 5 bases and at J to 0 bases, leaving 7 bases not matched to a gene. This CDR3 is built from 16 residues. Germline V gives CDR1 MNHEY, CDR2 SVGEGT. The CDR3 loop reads CASSPGQGRVNTEAFF. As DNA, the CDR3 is TGTGCCAGCAGTCCGGGACAGGGAAGGGTGAACACTGAAGCTTTCTTT.

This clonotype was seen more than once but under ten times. The CDR3 loop reads CASRRLSADTQYF. The CDR3 coding sequence is TGTGCCAGCCGTCGGCTATCGGCAGATACGCAGTATTTT. The chain joins TRBV27 to TRBJ2-3; D gene uncertain. The CDR3 contains 13 residues. In germline, CDR1 is MNHEY, CDR2 SMNVEV (reference sequence). Trimming took off 8 bases at V and 4 bases at J, with 13 bases between the two ends.

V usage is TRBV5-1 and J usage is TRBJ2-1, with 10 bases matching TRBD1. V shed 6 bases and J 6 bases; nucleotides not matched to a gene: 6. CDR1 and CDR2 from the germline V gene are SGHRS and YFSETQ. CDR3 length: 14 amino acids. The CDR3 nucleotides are TGCGCCAGCACCTGGGGGGACAGGGGCAATGAGCAGTTCTTC. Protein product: CASTWGDRGNEQFF.

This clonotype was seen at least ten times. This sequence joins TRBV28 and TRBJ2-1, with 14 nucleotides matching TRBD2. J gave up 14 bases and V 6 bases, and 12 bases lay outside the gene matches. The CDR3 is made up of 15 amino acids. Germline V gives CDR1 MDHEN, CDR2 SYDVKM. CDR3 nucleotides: TGTGCCAGCAGAACGACTAGCGGGAGGGCCGCGTATAAGTTCTTC. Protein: CASRTTSGRAAYKFF.

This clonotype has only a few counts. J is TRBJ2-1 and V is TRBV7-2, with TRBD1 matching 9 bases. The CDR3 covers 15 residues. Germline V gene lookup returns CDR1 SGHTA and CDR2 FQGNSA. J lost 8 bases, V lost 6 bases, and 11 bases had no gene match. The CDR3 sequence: CASSPGQGNWHEQFF. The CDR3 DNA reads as TGTGCCAGCAGTCCTGGACAGGGGAATTGGCATGAGCAGTTCTTC.